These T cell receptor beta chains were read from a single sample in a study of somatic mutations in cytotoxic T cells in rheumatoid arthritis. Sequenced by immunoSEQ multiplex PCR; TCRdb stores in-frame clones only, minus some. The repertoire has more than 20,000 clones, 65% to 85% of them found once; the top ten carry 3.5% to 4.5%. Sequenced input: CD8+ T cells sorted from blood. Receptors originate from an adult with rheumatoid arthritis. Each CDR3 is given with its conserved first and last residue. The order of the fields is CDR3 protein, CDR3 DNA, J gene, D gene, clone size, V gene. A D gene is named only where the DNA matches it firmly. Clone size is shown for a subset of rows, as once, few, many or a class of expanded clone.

CDR3: CASSETGGGNTIYF; DNA: TGTGCCAGCAGTGAGACAGGGGGTGGAAACACCATATATTTT; J: TRBJ1-3; D: TRBD1; size: .; V: TRBV6-1
CDR3: CSVEATGMREETQYF; DNA: TGCAGCGTTGAAGCGACAGGGATGAGAGAAGAGACCCAGTACTTC; J: TRBJ2-5; D: TRBD1; size: once; V: TRBV29-1
CDR3: CASSDQGVSSPLHF; DNA: TGTGCCAGCAGTGACCAAGGTGTGAGTTCACCCCTCCACTTT; J: TRBJ1-6; D: .; size: .; V: TRBV2
CDR3: CASSVRDQETQYF; DNA: TGTGCCAGCAGCGTCCGGGATCAAGAGACCCAGTACTTC; J: TRBJ2-5; D: .; size: few; V: TRBV11-3
CDR3: CASSQVVPSGDHEQYF; DNA: TGCGCCAGCAGCCAAGTTGTGCCTAGCGGGGACCACGAGCAGTACTTC; J: TRBJ2-7; D: TRBD2; size: few; V: TRBV4-3
CDR3: CASSPGLSQETQYF; DNA: TGTGCCAGCAGCCCGGGCCTGTCCCAAGAGACCCAGTACTTC; J: TRBJ2-5; D: .; size: .; V: TRBV11-2
CDR3: CASRPLDALAYEQYF; DNA: TGTGCCAGCAGGCCCCTCGACGCATTGGCCTACGAGCAGTACTTC; J: TRBJ2-7; D: .; size: .; V: TRBV27
CDR3: CASSKGSNQPQHF; DNA: TGTGCCAGCAGTAAAGGGAGCAATCAGCCCCAGCATTTT; J: TRBJ1-5; D: .; size: .; V: TRBV6-4
CDR3: CASSQDPGTSGGDQETQYF; DNA: TGCGCCAGCAGCCAAGATCCGGGGACTAGCGGGGGAGATCAAGAGACCCAGTACTTC; J: TRBJ2-5; D: TRBD2; size: .; V: TRBV4-1
CDR3: CASSQETGTGGEKLFF; DNA: TGCGCCAGCAGCCAAGAGACCGGGACAGGGGGCGAAAAACTGTTTTTT; J: TRBJ1-4; D: TRBD1; size: .; V: TRBV4-3
CDR3: CASSLGRNTEAFF; DNA: TGTGCCAGCAGCTTGGGCAGGAACACTGAAGCTTTCTTT; J: TRBJ1-1; D: .; size: .; V: TRBV5-6
CDR3: CSVEEYGQGMNTEAFF; DNA: TGCAGCGTTGAAGAGTACGGACAGGGGATGAACACTGAAGCTTTCTTT; J: TRBJ1-1; D: TRBD1; size: .; V: TRBV29-1
CDR3: CASSPRAPHATNEKLFF; DNA: TGCGCCAGCAGCCCGAGGGCTCCGCATGCAACTAATGAAAAACTGTTTTTT; J: TRBJ1-4; D: .; size: once; V: TRBV5-1
CDR3: CASSAGANTEAFF; DNA: TGTGCCAGCAGTGCAGGGGCGAACACTGAAGCTTTCTTT; J: TRBJ1-1; D: .; size: .; V: TRBV5-5
CDR3: CASSKITVGGEKLFF; DNA: TGTGCCAGCAGCAAAATCACGGTAGGAGGGGAAAAACTGTTTTTT; J: TRBJ1-4; D: .; size: .; V: TRBV21-1
CDR3: CASSINADRAPTF; DNA: TGTGCCAGTAGTATAAACGCGGACAGGGCACCCACCTTC; J: TRBJ1-2; D: TRBD1; size: .; V: TRBV19
CDR3: CASSVGPNTEAFF; DNA: TGTGCCAGCAGTGTAGGCCCTAACACTGAAGCTTTCTTT; J: TRBJ1-1; D: .; size: .; V: TRBV25-1
CDR3: CATSRDQGRNYGYTF; DNA: TGTGCCACCAGCAGAGATCAGGGGAGAAACTATGGCTACACCTTC; J: TRBJ1-2; D: .; size: .; V: TRBV15
CDR3: CASSGRQNRGLPDTGELFF; DNA: TGTGCCAGCAGCGGCCGGCAAAACAGGGGACTCCCCGACACCGGGGAGCTGTTTTTT; J: TRBJ2-2; D: .; size: .; V: TRBV11-2
CDR3: CASSQGGRAGGPGTDTQYF; DNA: TGTGCCAGCAGCCAAGGGGGTAGGGCGGGGGGGCCGGGCACAGATACGCAGTATTTT; J: TRBJ2-3; D: TRBD2; size: .; V: TRBV4-2
CDR3: CASSYTVGEGVEQYF; DNA: TGTGCCAGCAGCTACACGGTAGGGGAAGGTGTCGAGCAGTACTTC; J: TRBJ2-7; D: .; size: medium-sized; V: TRBV7-8
CDR3: CASSIRVYNEQFF; DNA: TGTGCCAGTAGTATTCGTGTTTACAATGAGCAGTTCTTC; J: TRBJ2-1; D: .; size: few; V: TRBV19
CDR3: CASSVGSGGAYNEQFF; DNA: TGTGCCAGCAGCGTAGGAAGCGGGGGCGCCTACAATGAGCAGTTCTTC; J: TRBJ2-1; D: TRBD2; size: .; V: TRBV9
CDR3: CASSHKGEYEQFF; DNA: TGTGCCAGCAGCCACAAAGGGGAATATGAGCAGTTCTTC; J: TRBJ2-1; D: .; size: few; V: TRBV7-9
CDR3: CASSLGLADTDTQYF; DNA: TGTGCCAGCAGCTTGGGGCTAGCGGACACAGATACGCAGTATTTT; J: TRBJ2-3; D: TRBD2; size: .; V: TRBV5-4
CDR3: CASSTFLGSYLGLADTGELFF; DNA: TGTGCCAGTAGTACCTTTTTGGGATCATACTTGGGACTAGCCGACACCGGGGAGCTGTTTTTT; J: TRBJ2-2; D: TRBD2; size: .; V: TRBV19
CDR3: CASNLAPSETQYF; DNA: TGTGCCAGCAACCTAGCCCCGTCGGAGACCCAGTACTTC; J: TRBJ2-5; D: .; size: .; V: TRBV7-6
CDR3: CASSERTGVAYEQYF; DNA: TGTGCCAGCAGTGAAAGGACAGGGGTGGCCTACGAGCAGTACTTC; J: TRBJ2-7; D: TRBD1; size: .; V: TRBV6-1
CDR3: CASSLAPENEQFF; DNA: TGTGCCAGCAGCTTGGCTCCCGAAAATGAGCAGTTCTTC; J: TRBJ2-1; D: .; size: .; V: TRBV5-5
CDR3: CASSLAGGPDTQYF; DNA: TGCGCCAGCAGCTTGGCCGGGGGCCCAGATACGCAGTATTTT; J: TRBJ2-3; D: .; size: .; V: TRBV5-1
CDR3: CASSPTGHEQYF; DNA: TGTGCCAGCAGCCCCACCGGGCACGAGCAGTACTTC; J: TRBJ2-7; D: .; size: few; V: TRBV7-9
CDR3: CASSYSSIVNTEAFF; DNA: TGTGCCAGCAGTTACTCGAGTATCGTGAACACTGAAGCTTTCTTT; J: TRBJ1-1; D: .; size: .; V: TRBV6-5
CDR3: CASGGLEQYF; DNA: TGTGCTAGTGGGGGACTCGAGCAGTACTTC; J: TRBJ2-7; D: .; size: .; V: TRBV12-5
CDR3: CASSYRGVGTEAFF; DNA: TGTGCCAGCAGTTACCGCGGGGTAGGGACTGAAGCTTTCTTT; J: TRBJ1-1; D: .; size: .; V: TRBV6-6
CDR3: CASSEGAGGGYEQYF; DNA: TGTGCCAGCAGTGAAGGGGCCGGGGGGGGCTACGAGCAGTACTTC; J: TRBJ2-7; D: TRBD2; size: once; V: TRBV2
CDR3: CAISPDSYSGNTIYF; DNA: TGTGCCATCAGCCCCGACAGCTACTCTGGAAACACCATATATTTT; J: TRBJ1-3; D: .; size: .; V: TRBV10-3
CDR3: CASSIAPGGNEQYF; DNA: TGTGCCAGTAGTATAGCACCGGGTGGTAACGAGCAGTACTTC; J: TRBJ2-7; D: .; size: .; V: TRBV19
CDR3: CASSAGFTDTQYF; DNA: TGTGCCAGCAGCGCAGGCTTCACAGATACGCAGTATTTT; J: TRBJ2-3; D: .; size: .; V: TRBV5-6
CDR3: CASSWTGGHSQPQHF; DNA: TGTGCCAGCAGTTGGACAGGGGGACATTCACAGCCCCAGCATTTT; J: TRBJ1-5; D: TRBD1; size: .; V: TRBV27
CDR3: CATKGGGTEAFF; DNA: TGTGCCACCAAGGGGGGGGGCACTGAAGCTTTCTTT; J: TRBJ1-1; D: .; size: .; V: TRBV6-5
CDR3: CAISLTGTADEQYF; DNA: TGTGCCATCAGCTTAACCGGGACAGCCGACGAGCAGTACTTC; J: TRBJ2-7; D: TRBD1; size: .; V: TRBV10-3
CDR3: CASSLGTGTDTQYF; DNA: TGTGCCAGCAGCTTAGGGACAGGGACAGATACGCAGTATTTT; J: TRBJ2-3; D: TRBD1; size: .; V: TRBV7-2
CDR3: CASSLNAGVREETQYF; DNA: TGTGCCAGCAGCCTCAACGCGGGGGTAAGGGAGGAGACCCAGTACTTC; J: TRBJ2-5; D: TRBD2; size: .; V: TRBV4-2
CDR3: CASSPRTGGGYEQYF; DNA: TGTGCCAGCAGCCCCAGGACAGGGGGCGGCTACGAGCAGTACTTC; J: TRBJ2-7; D: TRBD1; size: once; V: TRBV7-9
CDR3: CASSNGNTIYF; DNA: TGTGCCAGCAGCAACGGAAACACCATATATTTT; J: TRBJ1-3; D: .; size: .; V: TRBV7-2
CDR3: CASSTQVGLYNEQFF; DNA: TGTGCCAGCAGTACCCAGGTGGGGCTCTACAATGAGCAGTTCTTC; J: TRBJ2-1; D: .; size: .; V: TRBV6-5
CDR3: CASNTDREGLMNTEAFF; DNA: TGTGCCAGTAACACGGACAGGGAAGGACTCATGAACACTGAAGCTTTCTTT; J: TRBJ1-1; D: TRBD1; size: .; V: TRBV19
CDR3: CASSLGWAPTEAFF; DNA: TGCGCCAGCAGCTTAGGCTGGGCTCCCACTGAAGCTTTCTTT; J: TRBJ1-1; D: .; size: .; V: TRBV5-1
CDR3: CASSLAGDTEAFF; DNA: TGTGCCAGCAGTTTGGCAGGGGACACTGAAGCTTTCTTT; J: TRBJ1-1; D: .; size: .; V: TRBV27
CDR3: CASSVGQGAVYGYTF; DNA: TGCGCCAGCAGTGTGGGACAGGGGGCAGTCTATGGCTACACCTTC; J: TRBJ1-2; D: TRBD1; size: .; V: TRBV10-2
CDR3: CASSPPGTPNTEAFF; DNA: TGTGCCAGCTCACCACCAGGGACGCCTAACACTGAAGCTTTCTTT; J: TRBJ1-1; D: .; size: .; V: TRBV18
CDR3: CASSLIGLQEQYF; DNA: TGTGCCAGCAGCTTAATCGGGTTACAAGAGCAGTACTTC; J: TRBJ2-7; D: .; size: .; V: TRBV13
CDR3: CASGQWAYGYTF; DNA: TGTGCCAGTGGGCAGTGGGCCTATGGCTACACCTTC; J: TRBJ1-2; D: .; size: few; V: TRBV19
CDR3: CASSHRTSEHEQYF; DNA: TGTGCCAGCAGTCATCGGACTAGCGAACACGAGCAGTACTTC; J: TRBJ2-7; D: TRBD2; size: .; V: TRBV2
CDR3: CASSGAGGSSYNSPLHF; DNA: TGTGCCAGCAGCGGAGCAGGGGGAAGCTCCTATAATTCACCCCTCCACTTT; J: TRBJ1-6; D: TRBD1; size: .; V: TRBV9